The rows below give T cell receptor beta chains drawn from one sample of a study of blood T cell repertoires in COVID-19. Assay used: immunoSEQ multiplex PCR; TCRdb lists only in-frame clones, some missing. The sample has roughly 500,000 clones, 75% to 90% seen once. The sample taken for sequencing was peripheral blood. Receptor source: a man younger than 35 with COVID-19, enrolled during active disease. The CDR3 runs from the conserved cysteine through the conserved F or W. The order of the fields is D gene, J gene, V gene, clone size, CDR3 DNA, CDR3 protein. D genes are given only for firm matches. Clone size is shown for a subset of rows, as once, few, many or a class of expanded clone.

. TRBJ1-3 TRBV3-1/TRBV3-2 . TGTGCCAGCAGCCTCGGGTATAGCTCTGGAAACACCATATATTTT CASSLGYSSGNTIYF
. TRBJ2-3 TRBV10-2 . TGCGCCAGCAGTGAGGACTTTAATACGCAGTATTTT CASSEDFNTQYF
TRBD1 TRBJ2-7 TRBV2 . TGTGCCAGCAGTGCATCACCCGGGACAGGGGGACGCGAGCAGTACTTC CASSASPGTGGREQYF
. TRBJ1-1 TRBV14 . TGTGCCAGCAGTCATACAGCGAACACTGAAGCTTTCTTT CASSHTANTEAFF
TRBD1 TRBJ1-1 TRBV18 . TGTGCCAGCTCACCAGAACCGGGACAGGGGGCCGGGACTGAAGCTTTCTTT CASSPEPGQGAGTEAFF
. TRBJ2-7 TRBV5-6 . TGTGCCAGCAGCTTGAGGGGAAAATACGAGCAGTACTTC CASSLRGKYEQYF
. TRBJ1-2 TRBV2 . TGTGCCAGCAGTGAATTTCCAGGGGTGAACTATGGCTACACCTTC CASSEFPGVNYGYTF
. TRBJ2-2 TRBV19 . TGTGCCAGTAGGCAGGGGGAGGACACCGGGGAGCTGTTTTTT CASRQGEDTGELFF
TRBD1 TRBJ2-3 TRBV10-3 . TGTGCCATCAGGGGTTCTGACAGGGGACTCACAGATACGCAGTATTTT CAIRGSDRGLTDTQYF
TRBD2 TRBJ2-4 TRBV4-2 once TGTGCCAGCAGCCAAGAACTAGCGGATCTAGCCAAAAACATTCAGTACTTC CASSQELADLAKNIQYF
TRBD2 TRBJ2-1 TRBV6-5 . TGTGCCAGCAGTACTAGGGGGACTAGCGGGAATGAGCAGTTCTTC CASSTRGTSGNEQFF
. TRBJ2-2 TRBV5-1 . TGCGCCAGCAGCTTGCGGGGCAGGGGAGTTGACGGGGAGCTGTTTTTT CASSLRGRGVDGELFF
TRBD1 TRBJ2-1 TRBV30 . TGTGCCTGGGCGCGAGGAGGGACAGGGGGAAATGAGCAGTTCTTC CAWARGGTGGNEQFF
TRBD1 TRBJ2-7 TRBV10-3 . TGTGCCATCAGAGGGACAGCTCCCTACGAGCAGTACTTC CAIRGTAPYEQYF
. TRBJ1-4 TRBV15 once TGTGCCACCAGCAGAGGGGGCGAAAAACTGTTTTTT CATSRGGEKLFF
. TRBJ2-1 TRBV5-4 . TGTGCCAGCAGCTTGGCCCCGGTCTCCTACAATGAGCAGTTCTTC CASSLAPVSYNEQFF
. TRBJ2-4 TRBV6-2/TRBV6-3 few TGTGCCAGCAGCCAGTCGGCGGATAAAAACATTCAGTACTTC CASSQSADKNIQYF
. TRBJ1-2 TRBV14 . TGTGCCAGCAGCCAAGGAAGCGGCTACACCTTC CASSQGSGYTF
. TRBJ1-3 TRBV6-8 once TGTGCCAGCAGTTACGAGTCTGAGCCATACTCTGGAAACACCATATATTTT CASSYESEPYSGNTIYF
. TRBJ2-1 TRBV30 . TGTGCCTGGAAAACAGGGAGTACCGGTGAGCAGTTCTTC CAWKTGSTGEQFF
TRBD1 TRBJ2-5 TRBV6-4 . TGTGCCAGCAGTGAAGGGACAGGGTCTGCGACCCAGTACTTC CASSEGTGSATQYF
TRBD1 TRBJ1-5 TRBV6-5 . TGTGCCAGCAGTTACACGGGACAGGGCCAGCCCCAGCATTTT CASSYTGQGQPQHF
TRBD1 TRBJ1-1 TRBV7-9 many TGTGCCGCATTGATTAACAGGGGAAAGGGCACTGAAGCTTTCTTT CAALINRGKGTEAFF
TRBD2 TRBJ2-3 TRBV6-6 . TGTGCCAGCAGTTATACTAGCGGGACAGATACGCAGTATTTT CASSYTSGTDTQYF
. TRBJ2-7 TRBV6-1 few TGTGCCAGCAGTGAAGAGTTCGGGCAGTACTTC CASSEEFGQYF
TRBD1 TRBJ1-2 TRBV30 . TGTGCCTGCCTGACGGGACAGGGATTAATAGGCTATGGCTACACCTTC CACLTGQGLIGYGYTF